This record covers a single TCR beta chain. Trimming took 1 base from V and 1 from J, leaving 1 base between them. CDR1 is GTSNPN and CDR2 is SVGIG in the germline V gene (reference sequence). The CDR3 is 11 amino acids. As to treatment: about 20 received Ad26.COV2.S at low or high dose, single or two shots; roughly five received placebo; per-sample allocation not given. Vaccine and placebo recipients were sampled on day 63 after the first injection. Sequenced by immunoSEQ multiplex PCR; TCRdb stores in-frame clones only, minus some. Among 440,000 or so clones, 92% were seen once, and the ten largest hold approximately 1.7%. The source of the sample is a study of Ad26.COV2.S vaccination and SARS-CoV-2 variants. Study background: Of the COV1001 trial arms, the Ad26.COV2.S arm included the donor.

Source: peripheral blood, taken in a trial of Ad26.COV2.S vaccine versus placebo. This clonotype was obtained from a person aged 18-65 years who received the Ad26.COV2.S COVID-19 vaccine or a placebo. The V gene is TRBV30, the J gene TRBJ2-5, with D uncertain. The CDR3 is CAWSAQETQYF. The CDR3 nucleotides are TGTGCCTGGAGTGCCCAAGAGACCCAGTACTTC.